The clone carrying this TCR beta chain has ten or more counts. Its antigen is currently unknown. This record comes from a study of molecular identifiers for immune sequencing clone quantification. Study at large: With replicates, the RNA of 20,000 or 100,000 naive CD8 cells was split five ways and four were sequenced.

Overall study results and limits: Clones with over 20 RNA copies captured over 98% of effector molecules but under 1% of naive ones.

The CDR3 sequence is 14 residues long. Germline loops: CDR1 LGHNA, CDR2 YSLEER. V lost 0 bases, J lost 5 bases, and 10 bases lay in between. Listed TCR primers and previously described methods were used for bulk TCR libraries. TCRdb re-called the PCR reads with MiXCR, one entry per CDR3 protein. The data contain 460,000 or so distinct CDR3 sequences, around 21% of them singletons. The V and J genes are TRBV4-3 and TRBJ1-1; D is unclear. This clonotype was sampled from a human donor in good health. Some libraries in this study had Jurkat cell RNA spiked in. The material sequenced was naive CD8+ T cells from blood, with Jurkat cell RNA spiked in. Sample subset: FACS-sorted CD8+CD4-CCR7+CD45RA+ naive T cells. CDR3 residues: CASSQDASRTEAFF. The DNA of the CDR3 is TGCGCCAGCAGCCAAGATGCCTCGAGGACTGAAGCTTTCTTT.